This entry is about one T cell receptor (beta chain). Treatment: preoperative locoregional IRX-2 cytokine immunotherapy. Patients received preoperative, locoregional IRX-2 cytokine immunotherapy in a phase Ib study. Assay: immunoSEQ multiplex PCR; the TCRdb copy retains only in-frame clones and omits some. The sample has some 21,000 clones, approximately 80% seen once. The data are from a study of preoperative IRX-2 immunotherapy in early breast cancer. The germline V gene has CDR1 GTSNPN and CDR2 SVGIG (reference sequence). Trimming took off 3 bases at V and 0 bases at J, with 6 bases between the two ends. This CDR3 spans 13 amino acids.

This chain joins TRBV30 and TRBJ2-4; possibly TRBD2 for D (5 bases). The material was lymph node tissue, obtained after IRX-2 immunotherapy. The clonotype was recovered from a human donor with breast cancer. The CDR3 DNA sequence: TGTGCCTGGAGCGGGGAAGCCAAAAACATTCAGTACTTC. As protein: CAWSGEAKNIQYF.